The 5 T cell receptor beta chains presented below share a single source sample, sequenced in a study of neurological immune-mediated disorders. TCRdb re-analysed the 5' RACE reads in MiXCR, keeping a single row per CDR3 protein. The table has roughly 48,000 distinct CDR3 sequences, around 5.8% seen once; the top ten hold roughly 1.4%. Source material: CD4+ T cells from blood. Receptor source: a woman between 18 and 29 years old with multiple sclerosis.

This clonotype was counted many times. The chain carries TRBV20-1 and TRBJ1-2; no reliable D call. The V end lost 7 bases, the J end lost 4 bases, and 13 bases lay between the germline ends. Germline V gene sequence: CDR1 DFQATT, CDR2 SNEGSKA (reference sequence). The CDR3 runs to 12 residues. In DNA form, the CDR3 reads TGCAGTGGCGCCTGGTACCCCTATGGCTACACCTTC. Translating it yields CSGAWYPYGYTF.

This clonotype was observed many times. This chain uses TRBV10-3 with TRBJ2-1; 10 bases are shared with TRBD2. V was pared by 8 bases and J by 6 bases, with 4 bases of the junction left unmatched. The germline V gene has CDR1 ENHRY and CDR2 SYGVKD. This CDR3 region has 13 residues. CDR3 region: CAISSGSLNEQFF. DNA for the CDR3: TGTGCCATCTCTAGCGGGAGCCTCAATGAGCAGTTCTTC.

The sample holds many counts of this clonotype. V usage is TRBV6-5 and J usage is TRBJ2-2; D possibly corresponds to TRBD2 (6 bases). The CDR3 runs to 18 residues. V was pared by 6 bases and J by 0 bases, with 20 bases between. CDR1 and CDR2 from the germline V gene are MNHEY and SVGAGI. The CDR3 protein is CASRKGGAHRANTGELFF. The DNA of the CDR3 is TGTGCCAGCAGGAAAGGAGGGGCCCACCGTGCGAACACCGGGGAGCTGTTTTTT.

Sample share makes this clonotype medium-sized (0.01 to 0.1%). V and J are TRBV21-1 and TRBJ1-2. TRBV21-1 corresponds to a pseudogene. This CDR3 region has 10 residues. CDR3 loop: CASTNYGYTF. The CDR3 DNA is TGTGCCAGCACAAATTATGGCTACACCTTC.

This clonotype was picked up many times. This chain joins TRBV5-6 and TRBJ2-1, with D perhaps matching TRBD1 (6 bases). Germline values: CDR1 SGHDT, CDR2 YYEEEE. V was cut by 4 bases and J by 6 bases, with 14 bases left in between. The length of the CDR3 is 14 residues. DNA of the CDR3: TGTGCCAGCAGCGATTACAGGGTTTTCAATGAGCAGTTCTTC. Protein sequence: CASSDYRVFNEQFF. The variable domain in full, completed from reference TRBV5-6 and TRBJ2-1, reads DAGVTQSPTHLIKTRGQQVTLRCSPKSGHDTVSWYQQALGQGPQFIFQYYEEEERQRGNFPDRFSGHQFPNYSSELNVNALLLGDSALYLCASSDYRVFNEQFFGPGTRLTVL.